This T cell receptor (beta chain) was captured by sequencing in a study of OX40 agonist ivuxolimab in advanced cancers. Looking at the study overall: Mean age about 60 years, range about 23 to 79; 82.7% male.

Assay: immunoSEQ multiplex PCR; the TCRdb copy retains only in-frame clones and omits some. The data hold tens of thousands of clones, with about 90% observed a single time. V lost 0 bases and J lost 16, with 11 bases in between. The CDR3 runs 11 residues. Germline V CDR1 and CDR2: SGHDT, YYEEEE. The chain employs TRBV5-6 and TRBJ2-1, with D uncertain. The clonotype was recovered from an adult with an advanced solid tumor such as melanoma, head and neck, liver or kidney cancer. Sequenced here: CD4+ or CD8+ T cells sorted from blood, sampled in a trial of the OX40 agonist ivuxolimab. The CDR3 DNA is TGTGCCAGCAGCTTGGGATGGAGCTTCTTCTTC. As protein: CASSLGWSFFF.